The rows below give T cell receptor beta chains drawn from one sample of a study of blood T cell repertoires in COVID-19. This table comes from immunoSEQ multiplex PCR, and its TCRdb copy is limited to in-frame clones, with some not included. The data contain around 99,000 clones, approximately 81% of them singletons. The sequencing input was peripheral blood. The receptors come from a human donor in a cohort sampled during active COVID-19. CDR3s include the opening cysteine and the closing phenylalanine or tryptophan. D genes are given only for firm matches. Clone size is stated in some rows and not others, as once, few, many or a class when expanded.

j_call clone_size v_call d_call cdr3_aa cdr3_nt
TRBJ2-1 . TRBV19 TRBD2 CASTGRERYNEQFF TGTGCCAGTACAGGGCGGGAGAGGTACAATGAGCAGTTCTTC
TRBJ2-3 . TRBV7-2 TRBD2 CASSLASSGAHTDTQYF TGTGCCAGCAGCTTAGCGTCCAGCGGGGCCCACACAGATACGCAGTATTTT
TRBJ2-1 . TRBV27 TRBD1 CASNRRRGGEFYNEQFF TGTGCCAGCAACCGAAGGCGAGGGGGCGAATTCTACAATGAGCAGTTCTTC
TRBJ1-5 . TRBV7-2 . CASSLGQGEQPQHF TGTGCCAGCAGCTTAGGGCAGGGTGAGCAGCCCCAGCATTTT
TRBJ1-1 . TRBV6-5 . CASSYNTNTEAFF TGTGCCAGCAGTTATAACACGAACACTGAAGCTTTCTTT
TRBJ2-5 . TRBV6-5 . CASRGLGPTQYF TGTGCCAGCAGGGGACTGGGTCCGACCCAGTACTTC
TRBJ1-3 . TRBV7-8 . CASSLSARGTGNTIYF TGTGCCAGCAGCTTGTCGGCAAGGGGGACTGGAAACACCATATATTTT
TRBJ2-1 . TRBV2 . CASTYSAEQFF TGTGCCAGCACCTACAGTGCTGAGCAGTTCTTC
TRBJ1-1 . TRBV6-6 . CASSYSTGWSEAFF TGTGCCAGCAGTTACTCGACCGGGTGGAGTGAAGCTTTCTTT
TRBJ1-1 few TRBV3-1/TRBV3-2 . CASSQQGGVTEAFF TGTGCCAGCAGCCAACAGGGTGGTGTCACTGAAGCTTTCTTT
TRBJ2-3 . TRBV19 TRBD2 CASSKRPASGGTDTQYF TGTGCCAGTAGTAAACGGCCGGCTAGCGGGGGCACAGATACGCAGTATTTT
TRBJ1-1 once TRBV18 . CASSPLREGTEAFF TGTGCCAGCTCACCTTTGAGGGAGGGCACTGAAGCTTTCTTT